This TCR beta chain was profiled in a study of regulatory T cells in long-lasting Graves disease. As to time point: newly diagnosed GD, antithyroid drugs for less than 3 months. Construction of the TCR library relied on RNA isolated from PBMCs. HTBI primers from iRepertoire and Arm-PCR of CDR3 regions yielded the TCR beta libraries. TCRdb recomputed calls from the multiplex PCR reads with MiXCR, one row per CDR3 protein. Of approximately 390,000 distinct CDR3 sequences in the sample, around 15% were seen once. Notes on this clonotype: Its antigen remains unknown.

V dropped 4 bases and J dropped 8 bases, with 18 bases sitting between them. The CDR3 is 15 residues long. The germline V gene has CDR1 SGHTA and CDR2 FQGNSA. Study-wide findings and caveats: Accuracy was possibly reduced by small sample size.

These data also featured in a second study, about T cells in Graves' hyperthyroidism and ophthalmopathy. From that second work: The diagnostic basis comprised clinical symptoms, serum thyroxine and TRAb, thyroid ultrasound and orbital computed tomography. Most expanded thyroid clonotypes above 0.001 also appeared in blood. Patients with ophthalmopathy were separated from those with stable hyperthyroidism by a 13 V-J model.

The genes are TRBV7-2 and TRBJ2-1, with D perhaps TRBD2 (6 bases). Here the sequenced sample was peripheral blood mononuclear cells (PBMCs), taken at new diagnosis, from a patient treated with antithyroid drugs. The TCR originated in a woman between 18 and 29 years old with Graves disease. CDR3 sequence: CASSSGLERYDEQFF. CDR3 in DNA: TGTGCCAGCAGCTCGGGACTCGAACGATACGATGAGCAGTTCTTC. The full variable domain, its missing parts supplied by reference TRBV7-2 and TRBJ2-1, is GAGVSQSPSNKVTEKGKDVELRCDPISGHTALYWYRQSLGQGLEFLIYFQGNSAPDKSGLPSDRFSAERTGGSVSTLTIQRTQQEDSAVYLCASSSGLERYDEQFFGPGTRLTVL.